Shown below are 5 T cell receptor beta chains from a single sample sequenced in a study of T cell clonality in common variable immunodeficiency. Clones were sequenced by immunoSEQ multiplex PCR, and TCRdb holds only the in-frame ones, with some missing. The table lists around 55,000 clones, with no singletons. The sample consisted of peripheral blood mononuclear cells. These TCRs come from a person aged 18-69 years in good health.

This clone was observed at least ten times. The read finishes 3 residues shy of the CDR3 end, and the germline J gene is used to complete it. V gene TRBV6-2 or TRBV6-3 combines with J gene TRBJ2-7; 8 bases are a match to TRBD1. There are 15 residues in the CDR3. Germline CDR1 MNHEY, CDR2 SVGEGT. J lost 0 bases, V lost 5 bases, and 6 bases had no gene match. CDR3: CASSRTGGRSYEQYF. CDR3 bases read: TGTGCCAGCAGTCGTACAGGGGGTCGCTCCTACGAG.

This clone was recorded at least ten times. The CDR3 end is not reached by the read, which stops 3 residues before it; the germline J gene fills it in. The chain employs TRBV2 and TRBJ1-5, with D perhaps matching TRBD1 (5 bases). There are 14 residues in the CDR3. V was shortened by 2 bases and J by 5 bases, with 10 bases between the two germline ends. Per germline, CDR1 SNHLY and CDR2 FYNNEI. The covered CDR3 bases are TGTGCCAGCAGTGAATCCGGGACTGATCAGCCC. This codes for CASSESGTDQP. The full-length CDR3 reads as CASSESGTDQPQHF.

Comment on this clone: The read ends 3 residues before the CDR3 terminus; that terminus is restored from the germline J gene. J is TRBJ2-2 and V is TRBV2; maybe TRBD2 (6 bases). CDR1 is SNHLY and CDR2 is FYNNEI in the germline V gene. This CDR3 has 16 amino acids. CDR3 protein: CASSAEEGPYNEKLFF. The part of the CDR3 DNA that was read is TGTGCCAGCAGCGCCGAGGAGGGCCCGTACAATGAAAAG.

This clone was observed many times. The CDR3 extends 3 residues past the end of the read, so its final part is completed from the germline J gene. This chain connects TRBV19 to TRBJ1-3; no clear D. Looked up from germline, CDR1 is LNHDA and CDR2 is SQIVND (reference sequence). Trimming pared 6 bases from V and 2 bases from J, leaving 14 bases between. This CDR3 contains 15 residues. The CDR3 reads CASSIRQGAGNTIYF. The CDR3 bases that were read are TGTGCCAGTAGCATCCGACAAGGAGCTGGAAACACC. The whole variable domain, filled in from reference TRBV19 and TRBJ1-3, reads DGGITQSPKYLFRKEGQNVTLSCEQNLNHDAMYWYRQDPGQGLRLIYYSQIVNDFQKGDIAEGYSVSREKKESFPLTVTSAQKNPTAFYLCASSIRQGAGNTIYFGEGSWLTVV.

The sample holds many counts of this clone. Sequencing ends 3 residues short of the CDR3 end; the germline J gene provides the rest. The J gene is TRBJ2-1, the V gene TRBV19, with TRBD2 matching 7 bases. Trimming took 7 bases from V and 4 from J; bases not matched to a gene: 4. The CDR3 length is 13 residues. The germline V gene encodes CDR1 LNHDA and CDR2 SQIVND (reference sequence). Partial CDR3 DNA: TGTGCCAGTAACGAGCGGGGATACAATGAG. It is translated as CASNERGYNE. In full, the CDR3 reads CASNERGYNEQFF.